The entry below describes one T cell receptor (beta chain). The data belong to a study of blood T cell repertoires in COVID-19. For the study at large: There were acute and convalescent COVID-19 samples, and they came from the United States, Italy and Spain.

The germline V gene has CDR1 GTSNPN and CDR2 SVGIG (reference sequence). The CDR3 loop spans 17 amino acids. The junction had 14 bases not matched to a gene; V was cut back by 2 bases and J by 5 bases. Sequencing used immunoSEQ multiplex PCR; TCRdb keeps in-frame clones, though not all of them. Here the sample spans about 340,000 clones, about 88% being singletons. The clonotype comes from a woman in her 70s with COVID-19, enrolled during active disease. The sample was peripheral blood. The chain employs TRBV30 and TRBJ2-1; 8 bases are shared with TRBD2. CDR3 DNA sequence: TGTGCCTGGAGTACCACCCCAGGCGGGGGGCCAGACAATGAGCAGTTCTTC. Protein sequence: CAWSTTPGGGPDNEQFF.